This T cell receptor beta chain derives from a study of kidney transplant recipient with SARS-CoV-2 infection (dated by TCRdb to about 2021). CDR3 length: 17 amino acids, cysteine to phenylalanine. Only the CDR3 portion is preserved as DNA: 51 bases, with reading frame beginning at the first base. V was cut back by 4 bases and J by 4 bases, leaving a gap of 22 bases between them. This clonotype was found many times. Its antigen is not yet known. No per-base quality is available; no much larger clone lies one base away. Sequencing was carried out with an Illumina MiSeq. Profiling of the peripheral T cell repertoire targeted human TCRbeta genes. For the original study's pipeline: Beta-binomial modelling was used to test for differences in clonotype abundance while accounting for variability over time. Expanded clonotypes were screened against the ImmuneCODE reference database of SARS-CoV-2-associated TCRs and were mapped to viral genome regions. Additional repertoire analyses examined TRBV gene usage, CDR3 length, CDR3 amino acid overlap between time points, distributions of clonotype abundance, and Jaccard similarity. TCRdb applied fastp at Q25 and MiXCR to the public reads, then kept only in-frame beta chains. When rows share a CDR3 protein, they turn into one entry using the most common DNA and genes. TCRdb's processing, not the authors' own work, is the source of the V and J calls. The sample table holds under 250,000 distinct CDR3 sequences, of which around 26% were seen once. Around 6.8% of the sample comes from the top ten.

The sample's time point, from its label and the paper: pre-pandemic baseline sample and day 111 after first positive SARS-CoV-2 test. Sample: a blood sample, taken at baseline and on day 111 from a kidney transplant recipient. The receptor chain draws on TRBV23-1 and TRBJ1-2; confidence is insufficient to name the D gene. TRBV23-1 is an open reading frame whose function is uncertain. The origin of this receptor is a young adult male patient who had COVID-19 and was a kidney transplant recipient. Following a transplant, a fraction of the T cells may be traceable to the graft donor. The nucleotides are TGCGCCAGCAGTCGGTCATCGCTACGCAGAAAGACCTATGGCTACACCTTC. It codes for CASSRSSLRRKTYGYTF.